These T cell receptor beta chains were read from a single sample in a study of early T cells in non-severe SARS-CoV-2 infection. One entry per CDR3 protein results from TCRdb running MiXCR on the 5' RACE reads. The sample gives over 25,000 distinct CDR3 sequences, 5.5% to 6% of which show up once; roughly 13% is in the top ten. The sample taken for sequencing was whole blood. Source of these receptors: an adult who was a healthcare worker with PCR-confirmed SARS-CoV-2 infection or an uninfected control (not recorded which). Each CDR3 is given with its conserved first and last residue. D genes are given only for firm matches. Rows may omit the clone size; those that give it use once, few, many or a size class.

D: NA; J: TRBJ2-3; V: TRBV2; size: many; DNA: TGTGCCAGCATAACATTCCGGGGGTCAGAAAATACGCAGTATTTT; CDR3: CASITFRGSENTQYF
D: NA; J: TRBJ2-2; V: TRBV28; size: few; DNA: TGTGCCAGCGCTTCCGCCGGCCGACAGGCGTCCGGGGAGCTGTTTTTT; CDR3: CASASAGRQASGELFF
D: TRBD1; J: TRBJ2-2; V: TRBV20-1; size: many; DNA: TGCAGTGCTGGGGGTGGGGACAGCTACACCGGGGAGCTGTTTTTT; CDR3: CSAGGGDSYTGELFF
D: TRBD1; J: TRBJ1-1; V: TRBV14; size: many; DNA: TGTGCCAGCAGCCGACCGCCGGGACAGCTGAACACTGAAGCTTTCTTT; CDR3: CASSRPPGQLNTEAFF
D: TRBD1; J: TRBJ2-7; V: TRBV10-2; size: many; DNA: TGCGCCAGCAGTGAGCCGAGAGGACAGGGGAAGAACGAGCAGTACTTC; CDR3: CASSEPRGQGKNEQYF
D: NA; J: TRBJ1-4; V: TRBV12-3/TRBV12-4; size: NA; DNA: TGTGCCAGCAGTTTTAGAGGACAGACGGCGAAAGTTGGGAATAGTGAAAAACTGTTTTTT; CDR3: CASSFRGQTAKVGNSEKLFF
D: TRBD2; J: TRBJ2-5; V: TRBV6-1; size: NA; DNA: TGTGCCAGCAGTCTAGCGGGGGGGAACCAAGAGACCCAGTACTTC; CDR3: CASSLAGGNQETQYF
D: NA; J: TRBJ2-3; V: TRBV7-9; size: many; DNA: TGTGCCAGCAGCGGACTCCGGGGGCTGGGACTAGATACGCAGTATTTT; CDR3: CASSGLRGLGLDTQYF
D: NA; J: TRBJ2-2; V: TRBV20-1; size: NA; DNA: TGCAGTGCTATTGGTCCCACCGGGGAGCTGTTTTTT; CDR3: CSAIGPTGELFF
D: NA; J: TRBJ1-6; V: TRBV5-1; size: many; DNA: TGCGCCAGCAGCCTGGAGGGGCTTTCACCCCTCCACTTT; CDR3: CASSLEGLSPLHF
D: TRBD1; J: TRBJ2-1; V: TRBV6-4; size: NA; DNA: TGTGCCAGCAGTGACAGCGGACAGGGATCCTACAATGAGCAGTTCTTC; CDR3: CASSDSGQGSYNEQFF
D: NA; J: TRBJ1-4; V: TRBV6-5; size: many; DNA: TGTGCCAGCAGTCGACGGACAGACATAGGTGAAAAACTGTTTTTT; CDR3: CASSRRTDIGEKLFF
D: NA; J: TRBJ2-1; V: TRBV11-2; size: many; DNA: TGTGCCAGCAGCGCAACCATACAGTACAATGAGCAGTTCTTC; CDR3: CASSATIQYNEQFF
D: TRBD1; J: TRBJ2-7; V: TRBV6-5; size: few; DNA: TGTGCCAGCAGTTACTCTCAGACAGGGCTCTACGAGCAGTACTTC; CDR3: CASSYSQTGLYEQYF
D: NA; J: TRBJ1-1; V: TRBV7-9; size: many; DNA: TGTGCCAGCAGCGAGGGGACCGAATACACTGAAGCTTTCTTT; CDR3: CASSEGTEYTEAFF
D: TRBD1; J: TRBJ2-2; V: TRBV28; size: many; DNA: TGTGCCAGCAGACCTGGACAGGGCGCGAACACCGGGGAGCTGTTTTTT; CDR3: CASRPGQGANTGELFF
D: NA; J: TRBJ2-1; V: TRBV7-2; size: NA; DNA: TGTGCCAGCAGCTTTTCAGGGGGGCCCTACAATGAGCAGTTCTTC; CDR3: CASSFSGGPYNEQFF
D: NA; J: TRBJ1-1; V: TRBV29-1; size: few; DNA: TGCAGCGTAGCCGGGGGATCTGAAGCTTTCTTT; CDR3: CSVAGGSEAFF
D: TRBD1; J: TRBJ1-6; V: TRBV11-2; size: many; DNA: TGTGCCAGCAGCTCCCTCCCGGGACAGGGCGATTCACCCCTCCACTTT; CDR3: CASSSLPGQGDSPLHF
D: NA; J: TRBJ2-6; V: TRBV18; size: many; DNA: TGTGCCAGCTCCCCTCAACGGACTGGGGCCAACGTCCTGACTTTC; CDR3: CASSPQRTGANVLTF
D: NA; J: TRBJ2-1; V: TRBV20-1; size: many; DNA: TGCAGTGCTAGATTTCACCGGGACACCAATGAGCAGTTCTTC; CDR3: CSARFHRDTNEQFF
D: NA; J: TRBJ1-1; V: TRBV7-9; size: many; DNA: TGTGCCAGCAGCCGCAGTAGGGGCTTGGGCACTGAAGCTTTCTTT; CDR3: CASSRSRGLGTEAFF
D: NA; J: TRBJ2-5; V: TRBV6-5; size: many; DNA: TGTGCCAGCAGTTACCGAGAGACCCAGTACTTC; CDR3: CASSYRETQYF
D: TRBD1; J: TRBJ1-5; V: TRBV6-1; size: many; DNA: TGTGCCAGCAGCGGACAGGGTAATTCTAATAGCAATCAGCCCCAGCATTTT; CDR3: CASSGQGNSNSNQPQHF
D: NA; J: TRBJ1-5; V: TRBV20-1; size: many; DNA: TGCAGTGCTCGAGAAGGGGCGAGCAACCAGCCCCAGCATTTT; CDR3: CSAREGASNQPQHF
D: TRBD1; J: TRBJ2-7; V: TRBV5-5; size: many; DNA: TGTGCCAGCAGCGCCTTCGGCAGGGGGACCTACGAGCAGTACTTC; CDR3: CASSAFGRGTYEQYF
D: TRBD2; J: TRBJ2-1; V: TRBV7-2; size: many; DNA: TGTGCCACCCCGGAGCGGGGGACGACACCCAATGAGCAGTTCTTC; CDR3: CATPERGTTPNEQFF
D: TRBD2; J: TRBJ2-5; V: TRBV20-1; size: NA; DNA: TGCAGTGCTAGAGGTCCTAGCGGGGGAATAGAGACCCAGTACTTC; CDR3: CSARGPSGGIETQYF
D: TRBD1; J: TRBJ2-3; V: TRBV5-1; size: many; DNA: TGCGCCAGCAGAACAGGGGGCCTGACAGATACGCAGTATTTT; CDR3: CASRTGGLTDTQYF
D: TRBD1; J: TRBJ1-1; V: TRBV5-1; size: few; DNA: TGCGCCAGCAGCTCCGGACAGGGAGGAAGCCGCACTGAAGCTTTCTTT; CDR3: CASSSGQGGSRTEAFF
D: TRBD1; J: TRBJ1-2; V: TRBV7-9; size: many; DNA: TGTGCCAGCAGAGACAGGGTTGACTATGGCTACACCTTC; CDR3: CASRDRVDYGYTF
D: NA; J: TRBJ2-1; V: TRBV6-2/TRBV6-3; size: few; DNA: TGTGCCAGCAGTTATGGGGACCACAATGAGCAGTTCTTC; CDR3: CASSYGDHNEQFF
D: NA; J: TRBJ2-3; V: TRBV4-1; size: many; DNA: TGCGCCAGCAGCCAGGCGACTCTCACAGATACGCAGTATTTT; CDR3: CASSQATLTDTQYF
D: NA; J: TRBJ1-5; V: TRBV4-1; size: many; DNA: TGCGCCAGCAGCCAAGATGAGGGAGGAGGACAGCCCCAGCATTTT; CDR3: CASSQDEGGGQPQHF
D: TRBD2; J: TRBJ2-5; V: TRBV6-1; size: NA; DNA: TGTGCCAGCAGGACGGGACTAGTACAAGAGGCCCAGTACTTC; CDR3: CASRTGLVQEAQYF
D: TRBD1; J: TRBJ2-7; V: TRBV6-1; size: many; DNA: TGTGCCAGCAGTGACGACAGCCCGGGACAGGTTGTTTCCTACGAGCAGTACTTC; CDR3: CASSDDSPGQVVSYEQYF
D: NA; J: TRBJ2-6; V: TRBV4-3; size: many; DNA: TGCGCCAGCAGCCAAGACGTAGCTGGGGCCAACGTCCTGACTTTC; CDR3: CASSQDVAGANVLTF
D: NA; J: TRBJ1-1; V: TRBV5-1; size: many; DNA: TGCGCCAGCAGCTTGGGACGGTTTAGCACTGAAGCTTTCTTT; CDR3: CASSLGRFSTEAFF
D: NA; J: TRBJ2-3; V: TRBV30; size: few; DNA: TGTGCCTGGAGTGTAGGGGGGACCACAGATACGCAGTATTTT; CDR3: CAWSVGGTTDTQYF
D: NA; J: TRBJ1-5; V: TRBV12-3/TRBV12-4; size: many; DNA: TGTGCCAGCAGTTTAGGAGGGTCGGGCAATCAGCCCCAGCATTTT; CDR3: CASSLGGSGNQPQHF
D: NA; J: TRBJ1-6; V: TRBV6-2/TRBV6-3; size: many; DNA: TGTGCCAGCAGTTACCAATCCGGAACTCAGGGTTCACCCCTCCACTTT; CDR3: CASSYQSGTQGSPLHF
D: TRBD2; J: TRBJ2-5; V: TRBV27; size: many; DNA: TGTGCCACTGCGGGACTAGCGGAAAGAAGAGAGACCCAGTACTTC; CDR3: CATAGLAERRETQYF
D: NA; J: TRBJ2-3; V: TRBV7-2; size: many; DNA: TGTGCCAGCAGCTTAGCCGCAAGCACAGATACGCAGTATTTT; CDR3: CASSLAASTDTQYF
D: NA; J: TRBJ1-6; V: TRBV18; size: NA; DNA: TGTGCCAGCTCACCGGGTGTTTCACCCCTCCACTTT; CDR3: CASSPGVSPLHF
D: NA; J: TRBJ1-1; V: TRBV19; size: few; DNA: TGTGCCAGTAATCAAAAGACGCAGGGGGCTTTCTTT; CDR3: CASNQKTQGAFF
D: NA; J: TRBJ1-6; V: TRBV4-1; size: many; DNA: TGCGCCAGCAGCCCCCAAGGGATGGAGTCACCCCTCCACTTT; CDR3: CASSPQGMESPLHF
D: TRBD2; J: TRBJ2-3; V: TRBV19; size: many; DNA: TGTGCCAGTACTCCTTTCCTAGCGGGGGGCCTCACAGATACGCAGTATTTT; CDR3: CASTPFLAGGLTDTQYF
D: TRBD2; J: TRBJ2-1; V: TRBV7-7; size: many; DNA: TGTGCTAGCAGCCCCCAAAATACTGCGGGAGAGGAGCAGTTCTTC; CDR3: CASSPQNTAGEEQFF
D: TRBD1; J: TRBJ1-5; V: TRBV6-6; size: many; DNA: TGTGCCAGCAGTACCCGGCAGGGGGATTATCAGCCCCAGCATTTT; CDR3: CASSTRQGDYQPQHF